Listed below are T cell receptor beta chains from one sample, sequenced in a study of T cells in Graves' hyperthyroidism and ophthalmopathy. Using its own MiXCR run on the multiplex PCR reads, TCRdb lists one record per CDR3 protein. The sample lists about 740,000 distinct CDR3 sequences, 12% to 15% seen once, with roughly a tenth in the top ten. Sequenced sample: blood. The receptors were gathered from a woman in her late teens or twenties with Graves' hyperthyroidism. Each CDR3 is given with its conserved first and last residue. The D gene is left open where the match is weak. Clone sizes are given selectively: once, few, many, or a class where the clone is expanded.

clone size,V gene,D gene,J gene,CDR3 DNA,CDR3 protein
many,TRBV7-2,-,TRBJ2-3,TGTGCCAGCAGCTTAGGCGGTATCGGGGATACGCAGTATTTT,CASSLGGIGDTQYF
-,TRBV7-2,TRBD2,TRBJ2-2,TGTGCCAGCAGCGTCGGGGGGAGGGCCGGGGAGCTGTTTTTT,CASSVGGRAGELFF
few,TRBV5-4,-,TRBJ1-6,TGTGCCAGCAGCTTGGTGAATTCACCCCTCCACTTT,CASSLVNSPLHF
-,TRBV10-3,TRBD2,TRBJ2-1,TGTGCCATCAGTGAGTCGACTAGGACTAGCGGAATATACAATGAGCAGTTCTTC,CAISESTRTSGIYNEQFF
many,TRBV7-3,-,TRBJ2-3,TGTGCCAGCAGCAAACAGGGATCTACAGATACGCAGTATTTT,CASSKQGSTDTQYF
-,TRBV4-1,-,TRBJ1-4,TGCGCCAGCAGCCAAGATCTCGGGAGGGGCGGTGAAAAACTGTTTTTT,CASSQDLGRGGEKLFF
many,TRBV2,-,TRBJ1-5,TGTGCCAGCAGTGAAACGGGGGTTGCCCAGCCCCAGCATTTT,CASSETGVAQPQHF
many,TRBV6-2/TRBV6-3,TRBD2,TRBJ2-7,TGTGCCACGGATCTAGCGGGACGTTATTCCTACGAGCAGTACTTC,CATDLAGRYSYEQYF
-,TRBV6-2/TRBV6-3,TRBD1,TRBJ2-1,TGTGCCAGCAGTTACTGGGCCCTACGGGACAGCCGAAATGAGCAGTTCTTC,CASSYWALRDSRNEQFF
many,TRBV28,-,TRBJ1-1,TGTGCCAGCAGTCCGCCGCATCGCCTGGTCGAAGCTTTCTTT,CASSPPHRLVEAFF
few,TRBV24-1,TRBD1,TRBJ2-1,TGTGCCACCAGTGACCCCGGGACAGGTAACAATGAGCAGTTCTTC,CATSDPGTGNNEQFF
many,TRBV12-3/TRBV12-4,-,TRBJ1-2,TGTGCCAGCAGTTTACTGGCCGGCTACACCTTC,CASSLLAGYTF
-,TRBV27,-,TRBJ2-7,TGTGCCAGCAGGGGCGGGGACTCCGAGCAGTACTTC,CASRGGDSEQYF
once,TRBV20-1,TRBD1,TRBJ1-2,TGCAGTGCTAGACCTAAACAGGGGAACTATGGCTACACCTTC,CSARPKQGNYGYTF
-,TRBV11-3,-,TRBJ2-7,TGTGCCAGCAGCCAGGAGGGGGGACAAACCTACGAGCAGTACTTC,CASSQEGGQTYEQYF
few,TRBV7-6,TRBD2,TRBJ2-2,TGTGCCAGCAGCTTCGAATCGGGACTAGCGGTCACCGGGGAGCTGTTTTTT,CASSFESGLAVTGELFF
many,TRBV11-2,-,TRBJ1-1,TGTGCCAGCAGCACAAGTCTGAACACTGAAGCTTTCTTT,CASSTSLNTEAFF
many,TRBV11-3,-,TRBJ2-1,TGTGCCAGCAGCCCCCCTCAGGTCGGACCTACCTACAATGAGCAGTTCTTC,CASSPPQVGPTYNEQFF
few,TRBV28,TRBD2,TRBJ2-1,TGTGCCAGCAGTTTATACTCCCGCGGGGGGGGAGATGAGCAGTTCTTC,CASSLYSRGGGDEQFF
few,TRBV6-1,-,TRBJ1-6,TGTGCCAGCAGTGGATCTTCCACACCCCTCCACTTT,CASSGSSTPLHF
many,TRBV10-3,-,TRBJ1-2,TGTGCCATCAGTGATGGAGTACAAGGATTCTATGGCTACACCTTC,CAISDGVQGFYGYTF
-,TRBV2,TRBD2,TRBJ2-5,TGTGCCAGCAGAGGACCGTTTGGACTAGCGGGAGTTTCAGAGACCCAGTACTTC,CASRGPFGLAGVSETQYF
many,TRBV27,-,TRBJ2-7,TGTGCCAGCAGTTTTGCCCCCGAGGGACCCTACGAGCAGTACTTC,CASSFAPEGPYEQYF